Each of the 3 T cell receptor beta chains below was sequenced from the same sample in a study of tumor and adjacent non-tumor tissue in lung cancer. This sample's RNA came from whole unsorted tissue. This non-tumor lung sample came from over 3 cm beyond the tumor edge. The library came from three nested PCR rounds adapted from ARM-PCR protocols. TCRdb used MiXCR to reprocess the multiplex PCR reads, holding one entry per CDR3 protein. The sample holds some 100,000 distinct CDR3 sequences, 75% to 85% seen once. The sample taken for sequencing was distant non-tumor lung tissue. The receptors here all came from a man in his 60s with small cell lung cancer.

CDR3 region: CSVGYGGYTGELFF. In DNA form, the CDR3 reads TGCAGCGTTGGATATGGGGGCTACACCGGGGAGCTGTTTTTT. The J gene is TRBJ2-2, the V gene TRBV29-1, with a tentative D call TRBD1 (6 bases). V was cut by 4 bases and J by 3 bases, with 12 bases left in between. The length of the CDR3 is 14 residues. CDR1 and CDR2 (germline): SQVTM, ANQGSEA.

As concerns this clonotype: Mismatch with germline at one junction end may stem from a read error. The chain couples TRBV10-3 to TRBJ2-2; tentatively, D is TRBD2 (6 bases). Looked up from germline, CDR1 is ENHRY and CDR2 is SYGVKD. This CDR3 comprises 15 residues. CDR3 loop: CAISERAGGTGKLSF. As DNA, the CDR3 is TGTGCCATCAGTGAACGAGCCGGCGGGACCGGGAAGCTGTCTTTT.

Concerning this clonotype: The junction shows a germline mismatch at one end, possibly a read error. V usage is TRBV12-3 or TRBV12-4 and J usage is TRBJ2-1, with 7 bases identical to TRBD1. The length of the CDR3 is 14 residues. The CDR3 region has the DNA TGTGCCACCAGTTCCGGGACAGACCACAATGAGCAGTTATTC. This codes for CATSSGTDHNEQLF.